The rows below give T cell receptor beta chains drawn from one sample of a study of blood T cell repertoires in COVID-19. Clones were sequenced by immunoSEQ multiplex PCR, and TCRdb holds only the in-frame ones, with some missing. The repertoire includes more than 200,000 clones, around 86% of them detected once, and approximately 10% sits in the top ten. The sequencing sample was made of peripheral blood. These receptors came from a man aged 50 to 60 with COVID-19, enrolled during active disease. Each CDR3 is given with its conserved first and last residue. D genes are given only for firm matches. Only part of the rows carry a size: once, few, many, or a class if the clone is expanded.

clone size,J gene,V gene,D gene,CDR3 protein,CDR3 DNA
-,TRBJ2-3,TRBV5-1,TRBD2,CASSYSGGAGTDTQYF,TGCGCCAGCAGCTATAGCGGGGGGGCAGGAACAGATACGCAGTATTTT
few,TRBJ2-7,TRBV6-5,-,CASSYSRDSTYEQYF,TGTGCCAGCAGTTACTCGCGGGACTCGACCTACGAGCAGTACTTC
-,TRBJ2-5,TRBV7-9,-,CASTPILQETQYF,TGTGCCAGCACCCCCATACTGCAAGAGACCCAGTACTTC
-,TRBJ2-3,TRBV28,TRBD2,CASSLRLAGGDTQYF,TGTGCCAGCAGTCTTCGCCTGGCGGGGGGGGATACGCAGTATTTT
-,TRBJ2-2,TRBV18,TRBD2,CASSLKSGAAVNTGELFF,TGTGCCAGCTCACTAAAAAGCGGGGCCGCCGTGAACACCGGGGAGCTGTTTTTT
once,TRBJ1-6,TRBV6-4,-,CASIQGLGYSPLHF,TGTGCCAGCATACAGGGTTTGGGGTATTCACCCCTCCACTTT
few,TRBJ2-7,TRBV27,TRBD1,CASSLKGQGLTYEQYF,TGTGCCAGCAGCCTTAAGGGACAGGGGCTCACCTACGAGCAGTACTTC
-,TRBJ1-1,TRBV6-2/TRBV6-3,-,CASSYSDGAKTEAFF,TGTGCCAGCAGTTACTCTGATGGGGCTAAGACTGAAGCTTTCTTT
-,TRBJ1-4,TRBV28,TRBD1,CASRPGTGFSIREKLFF,TGTGCCAGCAGGCCCGGGACAGGGTTTTCGATTCGGGAAAAACTGTTTTTT
-,TRBJ1-2,TRBV27,TRBD1,CASSPEGGAGGYTF,TGTGCCAGCAGTCCCGAAGGGGGCGCGGGTGGCTACACCTTC
-,TRBJ2-1,TRBV2,-,CASSVTASYNEQFF,TGTGCCAGCAGTGTAACAGCCTCCTACAATGAGCAGTTCTTC
once,TRBJ2-2,TRBV19,TRBD2,CASSNIAGPGELFF,TGTGCCAGTAGTAACATAGCGGGCCCCGGGGAGCTGTTTTTT
once,TRBJ1-2,TRBV6-6,-,CASSYVSNYGYTF,TGTGCCAGCAGTTATGTATCTAACTATGGCTACACCTTC
-,TRBJ1-2,TRBV7-9,-,CASSLEAYGYTF,TGTGCCAGCAGCTTGGAGGCCTATGGCTACACCTTC
-,TRBJ2-1,TRBV10-2,TRBD2,CASSSGTSGVSSYNEQFF,TGCGCCAGCAGCTCCGGGACTAGCGGGGTGAGCTCCTACAATGAGCAGTTCTTC
-,TRBJ1-2,TRBV5-1,-,CASSMTGEIYGYTF,TGCGCCAGCAGCATGACAGGAGAGATATATGGCTACACCTTC
few,TRBJ2-6,TRBV5-4,-,CASRTASGANVLTF,TGTGCCAGCAGGACAGCGTCTGGGGCCAACGTCCTGACTTTC
once,TRBJ2-3,TRBV5-4,TRBD1,CASSQGAGTDTQYF,TGTGCCAGCAGCCAGGGGGCGGGAACAGATACGCAGTATTTT
-,TRBJ2-7,TRBV27,-,CASSLTLANSYEQYF,TGTGCCAGCAGTTTAACCCTAGCGAACTCCTACGAGCAGTACTTC
few,TRBJ2-5,TRBV19,-,CASSISGWGGQETQYF,TGTGCCAGTAGTATTTCCGGCTGGGGCGGCCAAGAGACCCAGTACTTC
-,TRBJ2-7,TRBV12-3/TRBV12-4,-,CASRPGDSYEQYF,TGTGCCAGCCGGCCGGGAGACTCCTACGAGCAGTACTTC
-,TRBJ2-1,TRBV24-1,TRBD2,CATSGIAGDEQFF,TGTGCCACCAGTGGGATAGCGGGAGACGAGCAGTTCTTC
-,TRBJ1-3,TRBV5-1,TRBD1,CATGTGEGNTIYF,TGCGCCACAGGGACAGGGGAAGGAAACACCATATATTTT
-,TRBJ2-3,TRBV7-9,-,CASSYSLGDTDTQYF,TGTGCCAGCAGCTACAGCCTCGGGGACACAGATACGCAGTATTTT
-,TRBJ1-6,TRBV7-9,-,CASSFGQKNSPLHF,TGTGCCAGCAGCTTTGGACAGAAAAATTCACCCCTCCACTTT
-,TRBJ1-6,TRBV6-5,TRBD1,CASSYGAGGYNSPLHF,TGTGCCAGCAGTTACGGTGCAGGGGGCTATAATTCACCCCTCCACTTT
-,TRBJ2-2,TRBV7-2,TRBD1,CASSWPGQGYTGELFF,TGTGCCAGCAGCTGGCCGGGACAGGGTTACACCGGGGAGCTGTTTTTT
-,TRBJ2-7,TRBV7-9,TRBD1,CASSTRQGTEQYF,TGTGCCAGCAGCACCAGACAGGGAACCGAGCAGTACTTC
-,TRBJ2-7,TRBV3-1/TRBV3-2,TRBD1,CASSQNTGGPYEQYF,TGTGCCAGCAGCCAAAACACAGGGGGCCCGTACGAGCAGTACTTC
-,TRBJ1-5,TRBV28,-,CASSLRGQPQHF,TGTGCCAGCAGTTTACGAGGGCAGCCCCAGCATTTT
-,TRBJ1-5,TRBV27,-,CASSPTGWNQPQHF,TGTGCCAGCAGTCCCACGGGGTGGAATCAGCCCCAGCATTTT
-,TRBJ2-1,TRBV27,TRBD2,CASSLLADYNEQFF,TGTGCCAGCAGTTTACTAGCGGATTACAATGAGCAGTTCTTC
-,TRBJ2-1,TRBV12-3/TRBV12-4,-,CASSFSNNEQFF,TGTGCCAGCAGTTTTAGTAACAATGAGCAGTTCTTC
-,TRBJ2-3,TRBV6-5,TRBD2,CASSYSNSGGSDTQYF,TGTGCCAGCAGTTACTCGAATTCGGGGGGTTCAGATACGCAGTATTTT
-,TRBJ1-6,TRBV5-4,-,CASSRGGRQFGGSPLHF,TGTGCCAGCAGCCGGGGGGGGAGACAGTTCGGAGGGTCACCCCTCCACTTT
-,TRBJ2-1,TRBV5-1,-,CASSPQGAGDSYNEQFF,TGCGCCAGCAGCCCTCAGGGGGCGGGAGACTCCTACAATGAGCAGTTCTTC
-,TRBJ2-3,TRBV3-1/TRBV3-2,TRBD1,CASSQPGQGALTDTQYF,TGTGCCAGCAGCCAACCCGGACAGGGGGCTTTGACAGATACGCAGTATTTT
-,TRBJ2-7,TRBV9,-,CASSAGSSYEQYF,TGTGCCAGCAGTGCGGGCAGCTCCTACGAGCAGTACTTC
few,TRBJ1-4,TRBV3-1/TRBV3-2,-,CASSQRTGFGEKLFF,TGTGCCAGCAGCCAGAGAACAGGGTTTGGGGAAAAACTGTTTTTT
-,TRBJ2-2,TRBV7-2,TRBD1,CASSLGQAFGELFF,TGTGCCAGCAGCTTGGGACAGGCCTTTGGGGAGCTGTTTTTT
-,TRBJ1-5,TRBV28,-,CASSPRYQPQHF,TGTGCCAGCAGTCCCCGGTATCAGCCCCAGCATTTT
-,TRBJ2-3,TRBV7-3,-,CASSLQGGDTQYF,TGTGCCAGCAGCTTACAGGGTGGAGATACGCAGTATTTT
-,TRBJ2-7,TRBV10-2,-,CASRNRETYEQYF,TGCGCCTCCCGGAACAGGGAGACCTACGAGCAGTACTTC
once,TRBJ1-4,TRBV5-1,TRBD1,CASSPEDRATNEKLFF,TGCGCCAGCAGCCCGGAGGACAGGGCTACTAATGAAAAACTGTTTTTT
-,TRBJ2-1,TRBV5-1,TRBD2,CASSSSGSSNEQFF,TGCGCCAGCAGCTCTAGCGGGAGTTCGAATGAGCAGTTCTTC
-,TRBJ2-1,TRBV7-3,-,CASSLSGGAYNEQFF,TGTGCCAGCAGCTTAAGTGGCGGGGCCTACAATGAGCAGTTCTTC
-,TRBJ1-1,TRBV5-4,-,CASSSWARNTEAFF,TGTGCCAGCAGCTCCTGGGCTCGGAACACTGAAGCTTTCTTT
-,TRBJ2-1,TRBV7-3,TRBD1,CASSQGATEQFF,TGTGCCAGCTCCCAGGGGGCGACAGAGCAGTTCTTC